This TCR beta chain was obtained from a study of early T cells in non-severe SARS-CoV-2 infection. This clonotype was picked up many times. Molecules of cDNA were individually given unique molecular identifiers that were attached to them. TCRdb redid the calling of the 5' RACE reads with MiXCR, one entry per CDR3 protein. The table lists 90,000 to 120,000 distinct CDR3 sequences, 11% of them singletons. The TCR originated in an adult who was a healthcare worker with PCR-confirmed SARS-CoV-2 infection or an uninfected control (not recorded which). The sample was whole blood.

CDR3 nucleotide sequence: TGTGCCAGCAGATCGCTAACAGGGGTCCAGCCCCAGCATTTT. It yields the protein CASRSLTGVQPQHF. This chain uses TRBV28 with TRBJ1-5; 7 positions agree with TRBD1. The germline CDR1 and CDR2 sequences are MDHEN and SYDVKM. After removal of 6 bases from V and 7 bases from J, the junction contained 9 bases not matched to a gene. This CDR3 spans 14 amino acids.